The next 25 T cell receptor beta chains were all read from a single sample in a study of cytomegalovirus exposure and HLA in healthy donors. The PCR employed 60 Vbeta primers together with 13 Jbeta primers. Produced via immunoSEQ multiplex PCR; TCRdb's table is partial and in-frame only. The listing contains about 130,000 clones. Specimen: PBMCs. The receptor source for this set is a man between 18 and 29 years old in good health and CMV-seronegative.

The chain is built from TRBV6-6 and TRBJ1-5; tentatively, D is TRBD1 (6 bases). Germline CDR1 MNHNY, CDR2 SVGAGI (reference sequence). V was trimmed by 7 bases and J by 6 bases, leaving 16 bases between them. This CDR3 has 14 residues. CDR3 nucleotides: TGTGCCAGCATCCCCTCGGGGGGCGGTCAGCCCCAGCATTTT. Its protein is CASIPSGGGQPQHF.

Here the CDR3 DNA reads TGTGCCAGCAGCTTGTCGTTGACCGGGGAGCTGTTTTTT. Its translation: CASSLSLTGELFF. The chain carries TRBV5-4 and TRBJ2-2; D gene uncertain. The CDR3 contains 13 residues. The V end lost 1 base, the J end lost 5 bases, and 6 bases lay between the germline ends. The germline CDR1 and CDR2 sequences are SGHNT and YYREEE (reference sequence).

The chain joins TRBV5-8 to TRBJ1-1; D may be TRBD1 (6 bases). CDR3 length: 12 amino acids. V gave up 3 bases and J gave up 8 bases, with 11 bases separating them. CDR1 SGHTS and CDR2 YDEGEE come from the germline V gene. The CDR3 sequence: CASSWGLFEAFF. CDR3 nucleotides: TGTGCCAGCAGCTGGGGGCTTTTCGAAGCTTTCTTT.

The chain combines TRBV7-2 with TRBJ1-1; D is possibly TRBD1 (6 bases). The CDR3 has 15 amino acids. Germline CDR1 reads SGHTA; CDR2 reads FQGNSA. Trimming pared 7 bases from V and 0 bases from J, leaving 15 bases between. The DNA for the CDR3 is TGTGCCAGCATTAAACAGGGTCTTCTGAACACTGAAGCTTTCTTT. The encoded protein is CASIKQGLLNTEAFF.

The chain links TRBV5-1 to TRBJ1-1; TRBD1 matches at 8 bases. The CDR3 loop spans 15 amino acids. The junction had 5 bases not matched to a gene; V was cut back by 3 bases and J by 1 base. Germline CDR1 reads SGHRS; CDR2 reads YFSETQ. This CDR3 is CASSSRGRTNTEAFF. In DNA form, the CDR3 reads TGCGCCAGCAGCTCCAGGGGGCGCACGAACACTGAAGCTTTCTTT.

The rearrangement uses TRBV15 and TRBJ2-6; no reliable D call. The CDR3 totals 16 residues. Germline-derived CDR1 and CDR2 are LNHNV and YYDKDF (reference sequence). V was shortened by 0 bases and J by 2 bases, with 8 bases between the two germline ends. CDR3 nucleotides: TGTGCCACCAGCAGAGATTTGGCCCCTGGGGCCAACGTCCTGACTTTC. Translation gives CATSRDLAPGANVLTF.

The rearrangement joins TRBV28 to TRBJ2-7; 11 positions agree with TRBD2. Germline V lookup: CDR1 MDHEN, CDR2 SYDVKM. The CDR3 length is 15 residues. Trimming at V came to 3 bases and at J to 2 bases, leaving 3 bases not matched to a gene. CDR3 DNA: TGTGCCAGCAGTTTTAGCGGGGGGGACCCCTACGAGCAGTACTTC. The encoded protein is CASSFSGGDPYEQYF.

V and J are TRBV21-1 and TRBJ1-5; the table's D call, TRBD1, was not checked against the DNA. TRBV21-1 is tagged as a pseudogene. The CDR3 runs to 19 residues. The CDR3 region has the DNA TGTGCCAGCAGCAAACCAGCCCCGACAGGGGGTTATAGCAATCAGCCCCAGCATTTT. Translating gives CASSKPAPTGGYSNQPQHF.

The chain links TRBV9 to TRBJ1-2; possible D gene TRBD1, 6 bases. The CDR3 length is 13 residues. Germline CDR1 reads SGDLS; CDR2 reads YYNGEE. Trimming shortened V by 0 bases and J by 8 bases, and 11 bases separated the two germline ends. The CDR3 sequence: CASSVGGDTGYTF. Written as DNA, the CDR3 is TGTGCCAGCAGCGTAGGTGGGGACACGGGCTACACCTTC.

The V and J genes are TRBV13 and TRBJ1-1; D may be TRBD1 (5 bases). CDR3 length: 13 amino acids. Germline CDR1 and CDR2: PRHDT and FYEKMQ (reference sequence). V was clipped by 4 bases and J by 10 bases, with 16 bases between them. The CDR3 reads CASSSTLGLGAFF. CDR3 DNA: TGTGCCAGCAGCTCCACCTTGGGACTTGGAGCTTTCTTT.

The genes are TRBV11-2 and TRBJ2-1; D unclear. With 2 bases removed from V and 4 bases from J, the gap between germline ends came to 6 bases. The length of the CDR3 is 13 residues. Germline V gene lookup returns CDR1 SGHAT and CDR2 FQNNGV. The CDR3 reads CASSLFPYNEQFF. The CDR3 DNA reads as TGTGCCAGCAGCTTATTTCCGTACAATGAGCAGTTCTTC.

This chain connects TRBV19 to TRBJ2-5, with 8 bases aligning to TRBD1. This CDR3 region has 15 residues. Germline lookup yields CDR1 LNHDA and CDR2 SQIVND (reference sequence). The ends lost 3 bases at V and 1 base at J; junction bases unmatched: 4. DNA for the CDR3: TGTGCCAGTAGTATTTGGGGACAGGTCCAAGAGACCCAGTACTTC. This gives the protein CASSIWGQVQETQYF.

To note about this clone: Germline and junction disagree at one end, which may indicate a read error. The rearrangement joins TRBV7-3 to TRBJ2-7, with D perhaps TRBD1 or TRBD2 (9 bases each). The CDR3 is 15 residues long. CDR1 SGHTA and CDR2 FQGTGA come from the germline V gene. The CDR3 nucleotides are TGTGCCAGCAGCATAACAGGGGGCCTAGCGGGAGAGCAGTACTTC. It specifies CASSITGGLAGEQYF.

With respect to this clone: An end of the junction differs from the germline gene, which may be a read error. The V gene is TRBV5-6, the J gene TRBJ2-5; tentative D call: TRBD2 (6 bases). Germline assignment: CDR1 SGHDT and CDR2 YYEEEE. This CDR3 is built from 14 residues. Here the CDR3 reads CASSLRWGVEAQYF. The CDR3 DNA reads TGTGCCAGCAGCTTGAGATGGGGGGTAGAGGCCCAGTACTTC.

The CDR3 DNA sequence: TGTGCCGGTCACTCAGGATCCTCTGGAAACACCATATATTTT. This sequence encodes CAGHSGSSGNTIYF. V is TRBV10-3 and J is TRBJ1-3; D ambiguous. The CDR3 spans 14 residues. With 11 bases removed from V and 0 bases from J, the gap between germline ends came to 14 bases. CDR1 and CDR2 (germline): ENHRY, SYGVKD.

CDR3 nucleotide sequence: TGTGCCACCTACCGGGGGGGGCCTAACATGGAGCAGTACTTC. It yields the protein CATYRGGPNMEQYF. The V gene is TRBV6-1, the J gene TRBJ2-7, with 8 bases aligning to TRBD2. The CDR3 has 14 residues. Trimming cost V 10 bases and J 7 bases; bases outside gene matches: 15. Germline CDR1 is MNHNS and CDR2 is SASEGT.

V is TRBV9 and J is TRBJ1-1; D gene unclear. V dropped 5 bases and J dropped 4 bases, with 12 bases sitting between them. CDR1 and CDR2 from the germline V gene are SGDLS and YYNGEE. The length of the CDR3 is 13 residues. The CDR3 protein is CASSPWSGTEAFF. The CDR3 bases are TGTGCCAGCAGTCCCTGGTCGGGCACTGAAGCTTTCTTT.

The chain recombines TRBV2 with TRBJ2-7; 7 bases line up with TRBD1. The V segment lost 0 bases and the J segment 6 bases; nucleotides outside the gene matches: 11. The CDR3 consists of 16 residues. Germline V CDR1 and CDR2: SNHLY, FYNNEI. CDR3 residues: CASSEALQGTAIEQYF. The CDR3 bases are TGTGCCAGCAGTGAAGCGCTTCAGGGGACAGCGATCGAGCAGTACTTC. The variable domain in full, with the rest retrieved from reference TRBV2 and TRBJ2-7, is EPEVTQTPSHQVTQMGQEVILRCVPISNHLYFYWYRQILGQKVEFLVSFYNNEISEKSEIFDDQFSVERPDGSNFTLKIRSTKLEDSAMYFCASSEALQGTAIEQYFGPGTRLTVT.

The chain combines TRBV19 with TRBJ1-2, with D hard to call. Trimming removed 4 bases at V and 2 bases at J, with 11 bases between. The CDR3 is 14 amino acids. Looked up from germline, CDR1 is LNHDA and CDR2 is SQIVND (reference sequence). The CDR3 DNA follows: TGTGCCAGTAGTACGCTAGACGGGAACTATGGCTACACCTTC. This translates into CASSTLDGNYGYTF. Variable domain in full (rest from reference TRBV19 and TRBJ1-2): DGGITQSPKYLFRKEGQNVTLSCEQNLNHDAMYWYRQDPGQGLRLIYYSQIVNDFQKGDIAEGYSVSREKKESFPLTVTSAQKNPTAFYLCASSTLDGNYGYTFGSGTRLTVV.

V is TRBV6-6 and J is TRBJ1-3; the D is unclear. Trimming pared 10 bases from V and 9 bases from J, leaving 13 bases between. CDR3 length: 11 residues. Per germline, CDR1 MNHNY and CDR2 SVGAGI (reference sequence). The CDR3: CATLDSSTIYF. CDR3 sequence (DNA): TGTGCCACCTTAGACTCCTCCACCATATATTTT.

This chain joins TRBV27 and TRBJ2-7, with 11 positions matching TRBD1. Germline V CDR1 and CDR2: MNHEY, SMNVEV (reference sequence). Losses at the gene ends were 6 bases for V and 6 bases for J; bases not matched to a gene: 10. The CDR3 consists of 15 residues. Here the CDR3 reads CASRRLGQGVSEQYF. The CDR3 coding sequence is TGTGCCAGCAGACGATTGGGACAGGGGGTTAGCGAGCAGTACTTC.

The chain joins TRBV9 to TRBJ2-1, with TRBD2 as a possible D gene (5 bases). Germline values: CDR1 SGDLS, CDR2 YYNGEE. This CDR3 spans 15 amino acids. V lost 4 bases, J lost 4 bases, and 15 bases lay in between. As DNA, the CDR3 is TGTGCCAGCAGCCCCGATGGGCGGGCTTACAATGAGCAGTTCTTC. Its protein is CASSPDGRAYNEQFF.

This sequence joins TRBV12-5 and TRBJ1-3; D remains ambiguous. V was clipped by 1 base and J by 3 bases, with 10 bases between them. There are 15 residues in the CDR3. The germline V gene has CDR1 LGHNT and CDR2 FRNRAP. This chain's CDR3 is CASGLDPKLGNTIYF. The DNA for the CDR3 is TGTGCTAGTGGTTTGGATCCGAAACTTGGAAACACCATATATTTT.

The chain employs TRBV25-1 and TRBJ1-6, with a tentative D call TRBD1 (6 bases). V lost 4 bases to trimming and J lost 4 bases, with 8 bases between them. The CDR3 loop spans 14 amino acids. The V gene's germline CDR1 is MGHDK and CDR2 SYGVNS. The CDR3 region is CASSGDKYNSPLHF. CDR3 DNA sequence: TGTGCCAGCAGTGGGGACAAGTATAATTCACCCCTCCACTTT.

The chain employs TRBV7-9 and TRBJ1-3; TRBD1 aligns across 9 bases. Germline CDR1 is SEHNR and CDR2 is FQNEAQ (reference sequence). The CDR3 is 15 residues long. V trimming: 5 bases; J trimming: 2 bases; junction bases outside the gene matches: 4. This CDR3 is CASSKQGAAGNTIYF. As DNA, the CDR3 is TGTGCCAGCAGCAAACAGGGGGCGGCTGGAAACACCATATATTTT.